This T cell receptor (beta chain) was identified during a study of blood T cell repertoires in COVID-19 (TCRdb year 2020). The study in broad terms: Samples covering the acute and convalescent phases of COVID-19 were provided by collaborators in the United States, Italy and Spain. The samples were drawn from the first 160 participants of the ongoing ImmuneRACE study and from more than 1,000 subjects provided by 6 global collaborators. Where HLA class I and class II types were available, the types were taken from metadata supplied by the sample provider, not from assay-based typing. The prospective study material was composed of cDNA or gDNA derived from T cells, B-cell-depleted T cells, or PBMCs. The sample metadata nearly always contained a de-identified subject ID, COVID-19 status, age in years and sex. The repertoires were released in a freely available public database meant as a resource for research on the immune response to SARS-CoV-2. Subjects who had been exposed to COVID-19, were actively infected with it, or had recovered from it provided the deeply sampled blood TCRbeta repertoires that made up the dataset.

The CDR1 and CDR2 encoded by the germline V gene are MDHEN and SYDVKM. The CDR3 runs 13 residues from the cysteine to the phenylalanine. Only the CDR3 region is kept as DNA, spanning 39 bases read in frame from base 1. The junction shows trimming of 7 bases on V and 3 bases on J, plus 12 bases between the germline ends. Overall study outcomes, separate from this receptor: Clinical and demographic metadata were provided uncurated, with the amount varying by source and participant.

The immunoSEQ Assay, a bias-controlled multiplex PCR, was used to amplify TCRbeta CDR3 regions from genomic DNA. The paper's data handling went like this. Within the assay, amplification of reference gene primers was used to estimate how many nucleated cells each sample contained. To quantify the absolute abundance of each unique TCRbeta CDR3 rearrangement, sequence reads were collapsed and filtered. Productive Simpson clonality was computed per sample as the square root of Simpson's diversity index over productive rearrangements. TCRdb holds this immuneACCESS table with in-frame rearrangements only. Some clones are missing; in checked studies, unresolved V genes explain under half, and the rest has no known cause. V and J calls and clone size come straight from that table; D and trimming were deduced from the DNA. A total of about 65,000 clones appear in this sample, 90% of them only once. The leading ten clones occupy over 1% of the sample.

The collaborating institutions used their own protocols to collect whole blood in K2EDTA tubes. For TCRbeta analysis, collaborators shipped samples as frozen whole blood, isolated PBMCs, or DNA extracted from either of those sample types. As regards this clone: It lacks a known antigen. It has no much larger one-base neighbor in the sample; base qualities were not kept.

The TCR was taken from a man aged 55 to 70 with acute or convalescent COVID-19. The sequenced material came from peripheral blood. The sequence links TRBV28 to TRBJ1-1, with a weak D call of TRBD1 (5 bases match). The sequenced DNA: TGTGCCAGCAAGGGGTATGGGGACACTGAAGCTTTCTTT. The encoded protein is CASKGYGDTEAFF.